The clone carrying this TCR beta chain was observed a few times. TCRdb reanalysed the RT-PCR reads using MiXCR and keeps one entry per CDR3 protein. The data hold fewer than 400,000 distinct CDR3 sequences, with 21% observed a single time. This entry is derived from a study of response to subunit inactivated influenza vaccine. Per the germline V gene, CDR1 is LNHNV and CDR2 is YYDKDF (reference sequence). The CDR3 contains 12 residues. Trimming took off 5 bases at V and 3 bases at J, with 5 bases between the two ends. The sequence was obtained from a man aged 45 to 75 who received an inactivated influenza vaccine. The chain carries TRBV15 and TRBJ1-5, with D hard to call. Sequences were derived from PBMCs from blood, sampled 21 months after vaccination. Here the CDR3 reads CATSETNQPQHF. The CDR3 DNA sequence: TGTGCCACCAGCGAGACCAATCAGCCCCAGCATTTT.